This TCR beta chain was retrieved from a study of T-cell memory formation after mild COVID-19. Study-level results: The pre-infection memory compartment contained some responding clones, suggesting cross-reactive memory joined. Clones that contracted clustered mainly in CM and EM if CD4+ and in EMRA if CD8+.

J was trimmed by 4 bases and V by 2 bases; bases with no gene match: 7. The germline V gene has CDR1 SGHTA and CDR2 FQGNSA. The CDR3 is made up of 16 amino acids. With regard to this clonotype: Its target is unknown.

TCRdb used MiXCR to reprocess the 5' RACE reads, holding one entry per CDR3 protein. The table shows approximately 450,000 distinct CDR3 sequences, with about 18% occurring only once. The sample consisted of PBMCs or a T cell subset sorted from them (not recorded which). The sequence came from an adult woman who had mild COVID-19 (a few samples of this study predate the infection). Cell type and time point are not known. This chain joins TRBV7-2 and TRBJ2-7; 11 bases line up with TRBD2. In DNA, the CDR3 is TGTGCCAGCAGCTTACGGTCTACTAGCGGGAGTTACGAGCAGTACTTC. Translated: CASSLRSTSGSYEQYF.